A selection of T cell receptor beta chains follows, all from one sample in a study of cytomegalovirus exposure and HLA in healthy donors. Method: immunoSEQ multiplex PCR; TCRdb's copy keeps in-frame clones and lacks some. The table has roughly 120,000 clones, approximately 15% seen once. The sequencing input was PBMCs. These TCRs come from a woman aged 18-30 years in good health and CMV-seronegative. Each CDR3 is given without its conserved first and last residue. A D gene is named only where the DNA matches it firmly. The size entry is marked missing in some rows and otherwise reads once, few, many or a size class.

v_call	clone_size	d_call	cdr3_aa
TRBV10-1	few	TRBD2	ASSEFLAGDNEQF
TRBV5-5	few	TRBD2	ASSLGLAGDSDTQY
TRBV13	.	.	ASSSGLGGDTEAF
TRBV7-2	few	.	ASRPDPSGEKLF
TRBV10-3	few	TRBD2	AMSGASGPFDEQF
TRBV27	few	TRBD1	ATRSGQLTNQPQH
TRBV27	.	TRBD1	ASSSFRDRALYGYT
TRBV27	.	.	ASSPIQYNEQF
TRBV9	few	.	ASSPLTDMNTEAF
TRBV4-2	.	.	ASSQEGTGGPYNEQF
TRBV18	few	TRBD1	ASSPGTGTGNEQF
TRBV27	few	TRBD1	ASSPRDRVEAF
TRBV5-4	.	.	ASSLEGVYNEQF
TRBV6-1	few	.	ASSELGLY
TRBV7-2	.	.	ASRGPSGELF
TRBV5-1	few	TRBD1	ASSLVGTGVRTGELF
TRBV2	.	.	ASSERGLGLRGYT
TRBV5-1	.	TRBD1	ASSSGTGEIGYT
TRBV30	few	TRBD2	AWSPSGTSGYNEQF
TRBV27	few	TRBD2	ASSFSSGVYNEQF
TRBV7-2	few	.	ASSGTLFDTLH
TRBV11-3	.	.	ASSFGQNYNEQF
TRBV7-3	.	.	ASSLTAQGPSTDTQY
TRBV13	few	TRBD2	ASSFRLAGGLTTDTQY
TRBV19	.	TRBD2	ASSMAGALNTQY
TRBV7-7	few	.	ASSKGTGVGETQY
TRBV7-9	.	.	ASSPGTYYEQY
TRBV7-9	.	TRBD2	ASSLGAGGANEQF
TRBV5-1	few	.	ASSLASLAGNTEAF
TRBV6-5	few	.	ASSPPGLGYEQY
TRBV6-5	.	TRBD1	ASNRGTGTYEQY
TRBV6-5	.	.	ASSYSGHEAF
TRBV7-6	few	TRBD1	ASSHPGTGVDEQY
TRBV28	few	.	ASSLLGQGRKGEAF
TRBV2	many	TRBD2	ASSSVTGTAGGNNEQF
TRBV5-1	.	.	ASSLGLLDNEQF
TRBV21-1	.	.	ASSKARGSEQY
TRBV27	few	TRBD2	ASSTGLAGGPSQETQY
TRBV6-5	few	.	ASTRTATYEQY
TRBV4-1	.	.	ASSQDQIREQY
TRBV6-1	few	TRBD2	ASSVGLAARDEQF
TRBV5-6	few	TRBD2	ASSSGLAEEQY
TRBV2	.	.	ASIGDAETQY
TRBV27	.	TRBD2	ASSSMGAGGLVGAKNIQY
TRBV1	.	.	TSSQDGGNIQY
TRBV5-1	few	.	ASSLGTQNTEAF
TRBV7-6	.	.	ASRTAQMAGELF
TRBV30	few	.	AWSSPREQY
TRBV6-5	few	.	ASRARSGANVLT
TRBV6-6	.	TRBD1	ASRDTGGRIDTQY
TRBV6-5	once	TRBD1	ASSRTGGGETQY
TRBV7-6	.	.	ASSLGGGNEKLF
TRBV6-5	.	TRBD2	ASRASGGRDEQY
TRBV19	few	.	ASSMTGIGNQPQH
TRBV18	few	.	ASSPRGSYNEQF
TRBV12-1	.	.	ASSFDRLLNQPQH
TRBV9	few	TRBD1	ASSVGGGTGTYEQY